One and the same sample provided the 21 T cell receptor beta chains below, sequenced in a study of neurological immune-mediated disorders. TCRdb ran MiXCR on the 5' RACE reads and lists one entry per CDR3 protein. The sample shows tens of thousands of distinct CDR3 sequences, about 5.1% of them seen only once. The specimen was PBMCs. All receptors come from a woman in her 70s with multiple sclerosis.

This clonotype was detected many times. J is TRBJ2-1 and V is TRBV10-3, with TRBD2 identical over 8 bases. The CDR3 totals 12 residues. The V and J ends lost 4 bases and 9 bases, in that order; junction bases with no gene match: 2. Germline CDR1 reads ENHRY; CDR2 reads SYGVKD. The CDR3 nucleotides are TGTGCCATCAGTGGAGCGGGAGTTGAGCAGTTCTTC. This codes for CAISGAGVEQFF.

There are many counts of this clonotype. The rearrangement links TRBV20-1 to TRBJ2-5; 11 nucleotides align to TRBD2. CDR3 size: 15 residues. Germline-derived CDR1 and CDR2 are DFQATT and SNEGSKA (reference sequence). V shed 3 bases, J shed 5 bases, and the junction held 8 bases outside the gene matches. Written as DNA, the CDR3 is TGCAGTGCTAGGGGAACTAGCGGGAGACGCGAGACCCAGTACTTC. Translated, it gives CSARGTSGRRETQYF.

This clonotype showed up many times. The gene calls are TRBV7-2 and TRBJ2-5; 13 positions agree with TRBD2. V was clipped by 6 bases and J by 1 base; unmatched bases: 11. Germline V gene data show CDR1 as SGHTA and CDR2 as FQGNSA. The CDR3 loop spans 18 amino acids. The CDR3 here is CASRGEMGLAGLQETQYF. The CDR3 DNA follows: TGTGCCAGCAGGGGAGAGATGGGACTAGCGGGACTCCAAGAGACCCAGTACTTC.

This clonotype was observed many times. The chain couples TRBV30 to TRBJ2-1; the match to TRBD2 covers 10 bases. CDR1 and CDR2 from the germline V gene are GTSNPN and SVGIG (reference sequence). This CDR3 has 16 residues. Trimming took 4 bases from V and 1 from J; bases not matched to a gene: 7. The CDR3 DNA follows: TGTGCCTGGAACAGCGGGAGGGCCCCGTCCTACAATGAGCAGTTCTTC. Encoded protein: CAWNSGRAPSYNEQFF.

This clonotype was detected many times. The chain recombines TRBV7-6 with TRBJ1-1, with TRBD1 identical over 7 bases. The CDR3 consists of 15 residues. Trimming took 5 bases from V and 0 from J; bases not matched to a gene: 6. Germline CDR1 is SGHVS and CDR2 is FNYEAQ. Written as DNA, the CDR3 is TGTGCCAGCAGCCCCAACAGGGGTTTGAACACTGAAGCTTTCTTT. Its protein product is CASSPNRGLNTEAFF.

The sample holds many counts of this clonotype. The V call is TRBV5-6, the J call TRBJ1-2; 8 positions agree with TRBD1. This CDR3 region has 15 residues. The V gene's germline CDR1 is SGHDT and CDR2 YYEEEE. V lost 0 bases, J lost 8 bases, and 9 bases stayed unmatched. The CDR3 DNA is TGTGCCAGCAGCTTGGCCTTCGGACAGGGCGAAGGCTACACCTTC. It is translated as CASSLAFGQGEGYTF.

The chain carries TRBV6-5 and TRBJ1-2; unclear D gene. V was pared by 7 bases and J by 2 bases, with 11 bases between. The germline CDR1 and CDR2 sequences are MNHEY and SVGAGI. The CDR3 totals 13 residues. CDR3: CASTSGSNYGYTF. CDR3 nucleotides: TGTGCCAGCACCTCAGGTTCCAACTATGGCTACACCTTC.

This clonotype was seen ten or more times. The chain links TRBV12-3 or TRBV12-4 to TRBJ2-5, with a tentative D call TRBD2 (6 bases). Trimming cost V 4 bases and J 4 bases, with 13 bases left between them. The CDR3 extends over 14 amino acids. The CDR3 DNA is TGTGCCAGCAGTTCCTGGGTTAGCGGAGAGACCCAGTACTTC. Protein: CASSSWVSGETQYF.

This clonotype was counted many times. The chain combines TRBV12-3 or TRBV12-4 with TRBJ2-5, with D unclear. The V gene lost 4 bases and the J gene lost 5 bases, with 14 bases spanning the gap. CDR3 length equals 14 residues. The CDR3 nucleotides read TGTGCCAGCAGTTCCCACAGAGCCCGGGAGACCCAGTACTTC. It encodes CASSSHRARETQYF.

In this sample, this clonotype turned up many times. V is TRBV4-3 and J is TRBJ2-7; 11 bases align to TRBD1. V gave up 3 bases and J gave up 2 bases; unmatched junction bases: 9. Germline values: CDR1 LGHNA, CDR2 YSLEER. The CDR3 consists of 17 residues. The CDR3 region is CASSHERDRGSPYEQYF. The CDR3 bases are TGCGCCAGCAGCCACGAGCGGGACAGGGGGTCGCCCTACGAGCAGTACTTC.

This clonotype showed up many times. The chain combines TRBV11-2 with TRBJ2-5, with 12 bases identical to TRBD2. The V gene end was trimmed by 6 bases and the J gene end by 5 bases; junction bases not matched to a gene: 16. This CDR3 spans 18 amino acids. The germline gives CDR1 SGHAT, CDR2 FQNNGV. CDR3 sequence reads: CASRFRLAGEGGEETQYF. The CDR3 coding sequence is TGTGCCAGCAGGTTTCGACTAGCGGGAGAGGGGGGTGAGGAGACCCAGTACTTC.

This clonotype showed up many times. CDR3 nucleotide sequence: TGTGCCAGCAGCCAAGGGAGTCAGCCCCAGCATTTT. Translation gives CASSQGSQPQHF. The V call is TRBV14, the J call TRBJ1-5; D remains ambiguous. V lost 1 base to trimming and J lost 6 bases, with 4 bases between them. The CDR3 contains 12 residues. Germline CDR1 is SGHDN and CDR2 is FVKESK.

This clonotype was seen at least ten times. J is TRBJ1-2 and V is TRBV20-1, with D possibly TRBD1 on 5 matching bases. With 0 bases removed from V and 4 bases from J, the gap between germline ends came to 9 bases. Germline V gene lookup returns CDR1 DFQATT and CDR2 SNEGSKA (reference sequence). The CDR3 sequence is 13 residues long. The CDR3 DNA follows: TGCAGTGCTAGAGATCTCGGGACCTATGGCTACACCTTC. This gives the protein CSARDLGTYGYTF.

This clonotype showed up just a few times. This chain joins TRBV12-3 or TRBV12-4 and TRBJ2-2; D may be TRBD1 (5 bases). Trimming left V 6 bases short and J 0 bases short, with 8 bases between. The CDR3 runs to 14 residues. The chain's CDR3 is CASRDSPNTGELFF. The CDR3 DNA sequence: TGTGCCAGCAGAGACAGCCCGAACACCGGGGAGCTGTTTTTT.

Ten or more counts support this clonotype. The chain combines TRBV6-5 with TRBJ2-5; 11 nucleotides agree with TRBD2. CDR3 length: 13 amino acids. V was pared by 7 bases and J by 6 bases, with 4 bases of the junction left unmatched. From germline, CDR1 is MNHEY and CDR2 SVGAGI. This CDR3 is CASTTSGSQTQYF. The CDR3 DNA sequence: TGTGCCAGCACCACTAGCGGGAGTCAGACCCAGTACTTC.

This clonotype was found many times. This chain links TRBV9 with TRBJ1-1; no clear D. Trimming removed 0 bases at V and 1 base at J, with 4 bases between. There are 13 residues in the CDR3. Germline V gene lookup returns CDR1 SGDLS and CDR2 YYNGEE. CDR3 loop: CASSVAQNTEAFF. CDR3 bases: TGTGCCAGCAGCGTAGCACAGAACACTGAAGCTTTCTTT. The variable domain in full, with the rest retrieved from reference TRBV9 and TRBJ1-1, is DSGVTQTPKHLITATGQRVTLRCSPRSGDLSVYWYQQSLDQGLQFLIQYYNGEERAKGNILERFSAQQFPDLHSELNLSSLELGDSALYFCASSVAQNTEAFFGQGTRLTVV.

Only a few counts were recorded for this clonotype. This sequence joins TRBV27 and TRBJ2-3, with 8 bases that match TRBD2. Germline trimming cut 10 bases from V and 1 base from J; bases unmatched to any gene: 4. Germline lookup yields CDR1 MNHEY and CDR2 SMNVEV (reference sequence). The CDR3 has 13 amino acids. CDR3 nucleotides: TGTGCCACCCAACTAGCGGGCACAGATACGCAGTATTTT. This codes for CATQLAGTDTQYF.

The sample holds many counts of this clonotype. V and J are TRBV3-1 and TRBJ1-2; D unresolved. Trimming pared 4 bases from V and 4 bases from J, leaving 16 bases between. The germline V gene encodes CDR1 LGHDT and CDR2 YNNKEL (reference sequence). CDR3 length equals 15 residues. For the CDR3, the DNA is TGTGCCAGCAGCCCCTGGGCGGGCGCTAGCTATGGCTACACCTTC. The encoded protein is CASSPWAGASYGYTF.

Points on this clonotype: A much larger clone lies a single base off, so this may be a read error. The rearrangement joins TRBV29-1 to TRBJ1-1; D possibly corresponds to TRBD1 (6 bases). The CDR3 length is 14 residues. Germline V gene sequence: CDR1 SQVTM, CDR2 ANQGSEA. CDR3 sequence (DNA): TGCAGCGTTGACGGTTCAGGGGCCAACACTGCAGCTTTCTTT. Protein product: CSVDGSGANTAAFF.

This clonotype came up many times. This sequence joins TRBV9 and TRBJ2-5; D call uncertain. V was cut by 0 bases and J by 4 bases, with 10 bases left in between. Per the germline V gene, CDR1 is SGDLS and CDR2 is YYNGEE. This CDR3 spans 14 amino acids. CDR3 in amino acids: CASSVGMGSETQYF. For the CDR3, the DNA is TGTGCCAGCAGCGTAGGAATGGGTTCAGAGACCCAGTACTTC. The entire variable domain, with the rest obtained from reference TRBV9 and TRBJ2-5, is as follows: DSGVTQTPKHLITATGQRVTLRCSPRSGDLSVYWYQQSLDQGLQFLIQYYNGEERAKGNILERFSAQQFPDLHSELNLSSLELGDSALYFCASSVGMGSETQYFGPGTRLLVL.

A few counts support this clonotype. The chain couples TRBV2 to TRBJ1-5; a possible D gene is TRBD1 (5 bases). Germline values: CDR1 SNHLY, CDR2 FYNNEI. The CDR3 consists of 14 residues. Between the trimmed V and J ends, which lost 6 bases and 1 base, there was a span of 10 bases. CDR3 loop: CASRVGGSNQPQHF. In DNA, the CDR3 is TGTGCCAGCAGGGTGGGGGGAAGCAATCAGCCCCAGCATTTT.